By proportion, the clone carrying this T cell receptor (beta chain) is medium-sized. The sample comes from a study of OX40 agonist ivuxolimab in advanced cancers. Clones were sequenced by immunoSEQ multiplex PCR, and TCRdb holds only the in-frame ones, with some missing. This table holds roughly 42,000 clones, approximately 86% found once. CDR3 length equals 14 residues. CDR1 is SGHVS, CDR2 FNYEAQ, per germline. V was clipped by 5 bases and J by 5 bases, with 13 bases between them. This sequence originates from an adult with an advanced solid tumor such as melanoma, head and neck, liver or kidney cancer. V is TRBV7-6 and J is TRBJ2-1; a possible D gene is TRBD2 (5 bases). The specimen was CD4+ or CD8+ T cells sorted from blood, collected in a trial of the OX40 agonist ivuxolimab. This CDR3 is CASSPRGGDNEQFF. DNA of the CDR3: TGTGCCAGCAGCCCTCGAGGAGGAGACAATGAGCAGTTCTTC.